The 9 T cell receptor beta chains below come from one sample, sequenced in a study of blood T cell repertoires in COVID-19. TCRdb's table, derived via immunoSEQ multiplex PCR, lists solely in-frame clones and lacks some. The data show approximately 250,000 clones, approximately 86% seen once. Specimen: peripheral blood. The receptors stem from a woman in her 70s with COVID-19, enrolled during active disease.

Note on this clone: Other DNA sequences in the same sample also yield this CDR3. The V gene is TRBV9, the J gene TRBJ2-7; 9 positions match TRBD1. The V gene end was trimmed by 4 bases and the J gene end by 4 bases; junction bases not matched to a gene: 6. Germline V gene sequence: CDR1 SGDLS, CDR2 YYNGEE. CDR3 size: 14 residues. For the CDR3, the DNA is TGTGCCAGCAGCCCGGGACAGGGCACATACGAGCAGTACTTC. It is translated as CASSPGQGTYEQYF.

This clone was counted once. This sequence joins TRBV5-4 and TRBJ2-2, with 9 bases identical to TRBD2. V dropped 0 bases and J dropped 4; count of bases not matched to a gene: 10. Germline V lookup: CDR1 SGHNT, CDR2 YYREEE (reference sequence). The CDR3 has 18 amino acids. CDR3 DNA sequence: TGTGCCAGCAGCTTGGCCACTGCGGGGGGGCCCGGCACCGGGGAGCTGTTTTTT. Residues: CASSLATAGGPGTGELFF.

This clone came up once. CDR3 sequence (DNA): TGTGCCAGCAGCTTGGCAGGGATCCCCACCACAGATACGCAGTATTTT. Its protein is CASSLAGIPTTDTQYF. This chain connects TRBV5-5 to TRBJ2-3; D is perhaps TRBD1 (5 bases). There are 16 residues in the CDR3. Trimming took 0 bases from V and 2 from J, leaving 13 bases between them. Germline V gene sequence: CDR1 SGHKS, CDR2 YYEKEE (reference sequence).

The chain employs TRBV18 and TRBJ2-7; 8 bases are a match to TRBD1. The germline V gene encodes CDR1 KGHSH and CDR2 LQKENI. CDR3 length: 13 residues. Unmatched junction bases numbered 3, after V lost 3 bases and J lost 5 bases. CDR3 DNA sequence: TGTGCCAGCTCACCGGGACAGGAGGACGAGCAGTACTTC. This codes for CASSPGQEDEQYF.

The rearrangement links TRBV5-1 to TRBJ1-1; TRBD1 aligns across 10 bases. Germline values: CDR1 SGHRS, CDR2 YFSETQ. This CDR3 contains 15 residues. V trimming: 0 bases; J trimming: 1 base; junction bases outside the gene matches: 0. The CDR3 nucleotides are TGCGCCAGCAGCTTGGGGGACAGGGGGAACACTGAAGCTTTCTTT. Translation: CASSLGDRGNTEAFF.

The chain couples TRBV10-3 to TRBJ1-6; possible D gene TRBD1, 6 bases. V lost 2 bases, J lost 5 bases, and 7 bases lay in between. The CDR3 sequence is 14 residues long. Germline loops: CDR1 ENHRY, CDR2 SYGVKD. This CDR3 is CAISETGNNSPLHF. As DNA, the CDR3 is TGTGCCATCAGTGAGACAGGGAATAATTCACCCCTCCACTTT.

This rearrangement joins TRBV11-3 to TRBJ1-3, with TRBD1 identical over 8 bases. The CDR3 is 15 residues long. The germline V gene has CDR1 SGHNT and CDR2 YENEEA. The V segment lost 2 bases and the J segment 4 bases; nucleotides outside the gene matches: 4. In DNA form, the CDR3 reads TGTGCCAGCAGCTTAAGACAGGGGTCCGGAAACACCATATATTTT. Translated: CASSLRQGSGNTIYF.

This chain links TRBV5-1 with TRBJ1-2; 10 positions match TRBD1. The V gene's germline CDR1 is SGHRS and CDR2 YFSETQ. This CDR3 contains 19 residues. The J segment lost 5 bases and the V segment lost 3 bases, leaving 19 bases of the junction unmatched. The CDR3 loop is CASSYLPNAGQGLGYGYTF. CDR3 bases: TGCGCCAGCAGCTACCTACCCAATGCGGGACAGGGGCTCGGGTATGGCTACACCTTC.

This chain connects TRBV7-3 to TRBJ2-3, with 13 bases matching TRBD2. V was clipped by 5 bases and J by 2 bases; unmatched bases: 4. In germline, CDR1 is SGHTA, CDR2 FQGTGA. The CDR3 extends over 16 amino acids. The CDR3 DNA reads TGTGCCAGCAGCCCCGGGACTAGCGGGGCCACAGATACGCAGTATTTT. Translating it yields CASSPGTSGATDTQYF.